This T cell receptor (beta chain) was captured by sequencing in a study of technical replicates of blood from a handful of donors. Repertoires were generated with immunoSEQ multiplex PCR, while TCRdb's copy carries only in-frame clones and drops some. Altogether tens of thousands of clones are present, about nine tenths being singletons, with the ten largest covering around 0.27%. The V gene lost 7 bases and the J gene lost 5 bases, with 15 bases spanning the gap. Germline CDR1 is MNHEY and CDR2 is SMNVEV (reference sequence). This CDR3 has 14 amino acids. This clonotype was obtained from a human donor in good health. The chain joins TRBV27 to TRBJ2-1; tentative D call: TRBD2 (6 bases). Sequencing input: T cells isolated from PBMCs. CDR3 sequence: CASTRELSHNEQFF. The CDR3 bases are TGTGCCAGCACCCGGGAGTTGAGTCACAATGAGCAGTTCTTC.